One sample yielded the 14 T cell receptor beta chains listed below, sequenced in a study of regulatory T cells in long-lasting Graves disease. Arm-PCR of CDR3 regions with iRepertoire HTBI primers generated TCR beta libraries. TCRdb reanalysed the multiplex PCR reads using MiXCR and keeps one entry per CDR3 protein. The table includes approximately 500,000 distinct CDR3 sequences, 20% to 25% detected once. Time point specified: persistent/refractory GD, antithyroid drugs over 5 years with positive TRAb. PBMC RNA served as the TCR library source. Sequencing was performed on peripheral blood mononuclear cells (PBMCs), taken when the disease was refractory, from a patient treated with antithyroid drugs. The receptors stem from a female donor with Graves disease.

This clonotype was detected ten times or more. The CDR3 DNA sequence: TGCGCCAGCAGCTTGCCGGGACTTGACGAGACCCAGTACTTC. Protein sequence: CASSLPGLDETQYF. V gene TRBV5-1 combines with J gene TRBJ2-5, with D perhaps matching TRBD2 (6 bases). Trimming left V 1 base short and J 5 bases short, with 12 bases between. The CDR3 consists of 14 residues. The germline V gene encodes CDR1 SGHRS and CDR2 YFSETQ.

The chain links TRBV3-1 to TRBJ2-7; D might be TRBD1 (6 bases). The CDR3 is 13 residues long. The germline V and J ends were trimmed by 1 base and 5 bases, with 9 bases remaining between them. Germline values: CDR1 LGHDT, CDR2 YNNKEL (reference sequence). The CDR3 here is CASSQVRGNEQYF. The CDR3 DNA sequence: TGTGCCAGCAGCCAAGTCAGGGGCAACGAGCAGTACTTC.

Note on this clonotype: This could be a read error, since a much larger clone is one nucleotide away. The CDR3 here is CAGSDPGGVYEQYF. Here the CDR3 DNA reads TGTGCCGGCAGTGACCCCGGGGGGGTCTACGAGCAGTACTTC. The chain links TRBV2 to TRBJ2-7; 8 bases agree with TRBD2. Germline CDR1 is SNHLY and CDR2 is FYNNEI. The CDR3 loop spans 14 amino acids.

This clonotype has only a few counts. This sequence joins TRBV5-8 and TRBJ2-7; D gene uncertain. CDR3 size: 16 residues. The germline gives CDR1 SGHTS, CDR2 YDEGEE. The V gene lost 6 bases and the J gene lost 0 bases, with 19 bases spanning the gap. In DNA form, the CDR3 reads TGTGCCAGCACCAATCCCACTACCCGGAGCTCCTACGAGCAGTACTTC. Amino acid sequence: CASTNPTTRSSYEQYF.

This clonotype was seen many times. The V gene is TRBV6-1, the J gene TRBJ1-6; D is unclear. The CDR3 loop spans 14 amino acids. CDR1 and CDR2 from the germline V gene are MNHNS and SASEGT. The V and J ends lost 2 bases and 10 bases respectively, with 12 bases between them. CDR3 protein: CASSEKGNWSPLHF. The CDR3 nucleotides are TGTGCCAGCAGTGAAAAAGGGAATTGGTCACCCCTCCACTTT.

This clonotype occurred many times. This chain links TRBV12-3 or TRBV12-4 with TRBJ2-5; 8 nucleotides line up with TRBD1. J lost 2 bases, V lost 6 bases, and 8 bases had no gene match. The CDR3 runs to 15 residues. The CDR3, as DNA: TGTGCCAGCAGCACGACAGGGGATTGGCAAGAGACCCAGTACTTC. This translates into CASSTTGDWQETQYF.

This clonotype showed up just a few times. The chain has TRBV7-8 and TRBJ2-5; D may be TRBD1 (6 bases). Trimming removed 5 bases from V and 6 bases from J, with 19 bases in between. CDR3 length: 15 residues. The V gene's germline CDR1 is SGHVS and CDR2 FQNEAQ. The CDR3 sequence: CASSIRDNGLQTQYF. The CDR3 nucleotides read TGTGCCAGCAGCATCCGGGACAATGGGCTTCAGACCCAGTACTTC.

This clonotype has only a few counts. It may be a read error: a sequence one base away is much more abundant. The genes are TRBV6-2 or TRBV6-3 and TRBJ2-5; D possibly corresponds to TRBD1 (6 bases). The CDR3 length is 16 residues. Germline V gene sequence: CDR1 MNHEY, CDR2 SVGEGT. Trimming shortened V by 0 bases and J by 4 bases, and 15 bases separated the two germline ends. The DNA for the CDR3 is TGTGCCAGCAGTTACTCGACTTATGCAGGGGCAGAGACCCAGTACTTC. Translation: CASSYSTYAGAETQYF.

This clonotype occurred many times. V usage is TRBV27 and J usage is TRBJ1-1; 7 positions match TRBD1. CDR1 and CDR2 from the germline V gene are MNHEY and SMNVEV (reference sequence). Trimming took 5 bases from V and 10 from J; bases not matched to a gene: 10. The CDR3 extends over 13 amino acids. The CDR3 nucleotides are TGTGCCAGCAGTCCTATAGACAGGGTAGGAGCTTTCTTT. It encodes CASSPIDRVGAFF.

The chain recombines TRBV7-2 with TRBJ2-2, with 10 bases lining up with TRBD2. Germline loops: CDR1 SGHTA, CDR2 FQGNSA. The CDR3 totals 18 residues. V gave up 1 base and J gave up 7 bases; unmatched junction bases: 12. CDR3 loop: CASSLGASGRGGGGELFF. In DNA form, the CDR3 reads TGTGCCAGCAGCTTAGGGGCAAGCGGGAGGGGCGGTGGCGGGGAGCTGTTTTTT.

This clonotype was detected ten times or more. V and J are TRBV7-9 and TRBJ1-1; no firm D call. CDR1 SEHNR and CDR2 FQNEAQ come from the germline V gene (reference sequence). This CDR3 has 14 residues. V lost 8 bases and J 5 bases, leaving 18 bases between the germline ends. In DNA form, the CDR3 reads TGTGCCAGCCCGGTCGGGGAGGAGGAAACTGAAGCTTTCTTT. The encoded protein is CASPVGEEETEAFF.

The genes are TRBV12-3 or TRBV12-4 and TRBJ1-6, with 7 bases that match TRBD1. CDR3 size: 17 residues. Trimming at V came to 6 bases and at J to 3 bases, leaving 11 bases not matched to a gene. The CDR3 nucleotides read TGTGCCAGCAGCCGGAAGTGGGGACAGCTCTATAATTCACCCCTCCACTTT. Translating it yields CASSRKWGQLYNSPLHF.

The chain joins TRBV20-1 to TRBJ1-1; TRBD1 might be the D (5 bases). Germline loops: CDR1 DFQATT, CDR2 SNEGSKA (reference sequence). V lost 3 bases and J lost 5, with 13 bases in between. This CDR3 is built from 13 residues. This CDR3 is CSASPGRRTEAFF. The CDR3 nucleotides read TGCAGTGCTAGTCCAGGGAGGAGGACTGAAGCTTTCTTT.

This clonotype was picked up a small number of times. The V and J genes are TRBV24-1 and TRBJ2-2; 13 nucleotides align to TRBD2. The CDR3 contains 18 residues. Germline V gene lookup returns CDR1 KGHDR and CDR2 SFDVKD. V gave up 3 bases and J gave up 3 bases; unmatched junction bases: 6. CDR3 loop: CATSDPTSGGSDTGELFF. The DNA for the CDR3 is TGTGCCACCAGTGATCCGACTAGCGGGGGGTCGGACACCGGGGAGCTGTTTTTT.